The TCR beta chain under discussion was sequenced for a study of CD8+ T cells in alopecia areata. Study in general: Grafting placed skin from roughly 6-13-month-old C3H/HeJ donors with spontaneous alopecia onto roughly 7-10-week-old female C3H/HeJ mice. Study conclusions and caveats: In patients, TCRs were shared less clearly than in mice, and HLA may possibly be involved. Lesional tissue from the scalp (especially in alopecia totalis/universalis) showed higher clonality than normal scalp.

The CDR3 sequence is 16 residues long. Germline lookup yields CDR1 NSHNY and CDR2 SYGAGN. After removal of 0 bases from V and 0 bases from J, the junction contained 3 bases not matched to a gene. TCR sequencing used cDNA made by reverse transcription of extracted RNA. Assay: immunoSEQ multiplex PCR; the TCRdb copy retains only in-frame clones and omits some. The sample offers under 350,000 clones and no singletons, the top ten holding more than 0.95%. A sort of pooled cutaneous lymph node cells used CD4, CD8alpha, NKG2D, NKG2ACE and other stains. For this clone: Its antigen is unknown. Mouse germline and gene names are used. The read gets to within 4 residues of the CDR3 end, and the germline J gene fills in the rest.

This chain uses TRBV13-1 with TRBJ2-5, with TRBD2 identical over 8 bases. Sequences were obtained from CD4+ T cells sorted from a lymph node. This clonotype was sampled from a C3H/HeJ mouse with alopecia areata. This line is of MHC haplotype H2-k. CDR3 sequence: CASSDETGGNQDTQYF. CDR3 DNA, as far as it was read: TGTGCCAGCAGTGATGAAACTGGGGGTAACCAAGAC.